This T cell receptor (beta chain) was recovered during a study of T cell repertoires in cytomegalovirus infection. About the research overall: Evidence of both CMV infection and a matching HLA type came from public TCR beta signatures. Study-wide points: What dominated the ex vivo response were HLA-C-restricted CMV-specific TCR beta clonotypes. Cumulative public TCR beta family frequency identified CMV carriers with the relevant HLA.

This CDR3 comprises 16 residues. Germline V CDR1 and CDR2: SGHNT, YENEEA. V dropped 5 bases and J dropped 7; count of bases not matched to a gene: 10. Comment on this clonotype: Its antigen is not identified.

One entry per CDR3 protein, called by TCRdb with MiXCR from the reads. The top ten clones hold over 15% of a sample with more than 150,000 distinct CDR3 sequences, approximately 17% of them seen once. This clonotype was obtained from a human donor in good health (CMV status not recorded). Some clones in this sample may be carry-over from other donors' samples. Sequencing was performed on CD8+ T cells from PBMCs. The rearrangement uses TRBV11-3 and TRBJ2-1; 11 bases align to TRBD1. The CDR3 reads CASSPYGQGAENEQFF. DNA of the CDR3: TGTGCCAGCAGCCCTTATGGACAGGGGGCGGAAAATGAGCAGTTCTTC. Complete variable domain (other parts from reference TRBV11-3 and TRBJ2-1): EAGVVQSPRYKIIEKKQPVAFWCNPISGHNTLYWYLQNLGQGPELLIRYENEEAVDDSQLPKDRFSAERLKGVDSTLKIQPAELGDSAVYLCASSPYGQGAENEQFFGPGTRLTVL.